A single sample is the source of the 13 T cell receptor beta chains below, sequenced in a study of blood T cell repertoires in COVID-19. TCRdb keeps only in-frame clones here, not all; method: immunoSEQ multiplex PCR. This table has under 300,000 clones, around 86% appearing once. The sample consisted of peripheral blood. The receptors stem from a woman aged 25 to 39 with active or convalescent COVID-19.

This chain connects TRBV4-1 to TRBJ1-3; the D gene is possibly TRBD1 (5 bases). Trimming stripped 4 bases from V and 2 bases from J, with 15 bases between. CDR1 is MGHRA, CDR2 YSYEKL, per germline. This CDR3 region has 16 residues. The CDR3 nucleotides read TGCGCCAGCAGCCCCGTAAGGGGCCAAACTGGAAACACCATATATTTT. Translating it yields CASSPVRGQTGNTIYF.

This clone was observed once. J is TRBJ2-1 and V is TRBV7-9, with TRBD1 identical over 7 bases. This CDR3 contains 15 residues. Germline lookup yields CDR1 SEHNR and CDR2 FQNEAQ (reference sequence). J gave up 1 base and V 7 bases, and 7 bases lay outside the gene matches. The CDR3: CASISQGPSYNEQFF. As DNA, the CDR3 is TGTGCCAGCATCTCACAGGGGCCTTCCTACAATGAGCAGTTCTTC.

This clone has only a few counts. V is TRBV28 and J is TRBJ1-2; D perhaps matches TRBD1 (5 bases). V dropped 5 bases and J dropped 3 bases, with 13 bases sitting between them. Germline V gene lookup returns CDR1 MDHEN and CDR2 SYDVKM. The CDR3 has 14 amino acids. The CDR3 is CASSPRTTYYGYTF. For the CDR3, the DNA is TGTGCCAGCAGTCCACGGACAACTTACTATGGCTACACCTTC.

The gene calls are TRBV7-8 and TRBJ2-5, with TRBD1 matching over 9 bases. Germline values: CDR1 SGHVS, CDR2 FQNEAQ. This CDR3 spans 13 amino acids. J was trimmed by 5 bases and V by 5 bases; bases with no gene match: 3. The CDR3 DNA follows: TGTGCCAGCAGCCCGGACAGGGGTGAGACCCAGTACTTC. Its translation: CASSPDRGETQYF.

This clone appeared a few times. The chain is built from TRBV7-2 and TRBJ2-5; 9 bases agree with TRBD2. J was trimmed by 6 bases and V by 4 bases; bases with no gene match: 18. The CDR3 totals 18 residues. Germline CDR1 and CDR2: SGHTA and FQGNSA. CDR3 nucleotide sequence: TGTGCCAGCAGCTCCCCTGGGCAGGGGTTGAGCGGGGGGAAGACCCAGTACTTC. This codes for CASSSPGQGLSGGKTQYF.

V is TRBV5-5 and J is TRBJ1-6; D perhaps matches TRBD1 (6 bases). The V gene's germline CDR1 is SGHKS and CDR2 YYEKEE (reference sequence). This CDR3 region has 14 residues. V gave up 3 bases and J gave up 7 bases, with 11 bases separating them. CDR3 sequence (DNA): TGTGCCAGCAGCTCGACGGGACAAAATTCACCCCTCCACTTT. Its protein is CASSSTGQNSPLHF.

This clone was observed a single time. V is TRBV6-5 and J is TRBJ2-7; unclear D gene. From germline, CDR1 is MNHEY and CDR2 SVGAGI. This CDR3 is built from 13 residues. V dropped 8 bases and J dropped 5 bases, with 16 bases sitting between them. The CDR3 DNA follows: TGTGCCAGCTTGGGCAAGGATCTCAACGAGCAGTACTTC. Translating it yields CASLGKDLNEQYF.

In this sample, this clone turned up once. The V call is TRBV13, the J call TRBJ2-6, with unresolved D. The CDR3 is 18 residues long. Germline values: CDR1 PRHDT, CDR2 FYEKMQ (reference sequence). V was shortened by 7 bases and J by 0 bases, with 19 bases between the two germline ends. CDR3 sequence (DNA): TGTGCCAGCACCTTTATGGGCAGTTGGTCCTCTGGGGCCAACGTCCTGACTTTC. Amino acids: CASTFMGSWSSGANVLTF.

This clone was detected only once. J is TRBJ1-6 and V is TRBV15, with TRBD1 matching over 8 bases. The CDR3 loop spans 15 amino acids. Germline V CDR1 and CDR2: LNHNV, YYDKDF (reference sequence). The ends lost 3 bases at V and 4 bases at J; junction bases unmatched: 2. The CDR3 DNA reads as TGTGCCACCAGCAGTTACAGGGGGTATAATTCACCCCTCCACTTT. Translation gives CATSSYRGYNSPLHF.

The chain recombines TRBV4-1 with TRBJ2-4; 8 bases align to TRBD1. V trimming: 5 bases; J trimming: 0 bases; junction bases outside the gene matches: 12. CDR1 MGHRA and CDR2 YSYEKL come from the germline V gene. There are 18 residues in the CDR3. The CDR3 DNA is TGCGCCAGCAGCGATCCCTATCGACAGGGGCTAGCCAAAAACATTCAGTACTTC. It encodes CASSDPYRQGLAKNIQYF.

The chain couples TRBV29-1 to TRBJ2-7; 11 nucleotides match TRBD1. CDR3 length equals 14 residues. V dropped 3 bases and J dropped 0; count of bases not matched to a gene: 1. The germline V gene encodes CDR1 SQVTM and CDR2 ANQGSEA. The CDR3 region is CSVDGTGGSYEQYF. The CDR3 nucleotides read TGCAGCGTTGACGGGACAGGGGGCTCCTACGAGCAGTACTTC.

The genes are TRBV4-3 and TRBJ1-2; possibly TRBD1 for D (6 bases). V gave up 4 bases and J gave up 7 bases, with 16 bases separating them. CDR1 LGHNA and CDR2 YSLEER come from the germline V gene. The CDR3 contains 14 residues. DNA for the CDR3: TGCGCCAGCAGCCCCGACAGGTTTTCGCCTGGCTACACCTTC. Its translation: CASSPDRFSPGYTF.

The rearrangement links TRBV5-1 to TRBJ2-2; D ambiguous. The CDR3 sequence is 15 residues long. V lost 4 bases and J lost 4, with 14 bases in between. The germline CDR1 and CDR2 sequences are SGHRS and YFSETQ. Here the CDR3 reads CASSLNIPGTGELFF. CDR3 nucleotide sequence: TGCGCCAGCAGCCTGAACATCCCGGGCACCGGGGAGCTGTTTTTT.